Each of the 9 T cell receptor beta chains below was sequenced from the same sample in a study of cytomegalovirus exposure and HLA in healthy donors (dated by TCRdb to about 2017). The receptor library was made with the immunoSEQ multiplex PCR assay. For the multiplex PCR, a mixture combining 60 forward primers for TCR Vbeta segments and 13 reverse primers for TCR Jbeta segments was used. Held by TCRdb, this immuneACCESS table contains in-frame sequences only and omits some clones. Under half of the omission traces to an unresolved V gene where checked; the cause of the rest is unknown. This sample's records show roughly 76,000 clones. The top ten clonotypes cover around 2.4% of the sample. Sequenced material: PBMCs. The receptors derive from a female donor in good health and CMV-seropositive.

The rearrangement links TRBV4-2 to TRBJ1-2; 7 nucleotides agree with TRBD1. The V segment lost 1 base and the J segment 13 bases; nucleotides outside the gene matches: 9. CDR1 and CDR2 from the germline V gene are LGHNA and YNFKEQ. The CDR3 totals 13 residues. The CDR3 DNA reads TGTGCCAGCAGCCAAGCGGGACAGACGGGTCGCACCTTC. It specifies CASSQAGQTGRTF.

This chain connects TRBV6-1 to TRBJ1-1, with TRBD1 as a possible D gene (6 bases). CDR3 length: 15 amino acids. Trimming removed 4 bases at V and 1 base at J, with 13 bases between. Germline V gene sequence: CDR1 MNHNS, CDR2 SASEGT. The CDR3 protein is CASSGRDISNTEAFF. The CDR3 DNA sequence: TGTGCCAGCAGTGGAAGGGACATTTCGAACACTGAAGCTTTCTTT.

The V and J genes are TRBV11-2 and TRBJ1-5; 7 bases are a match to TRBD1. Trimming took 5 bases from V and 7 from J; bases not matched to a gene: 14. Germline assignment: CDR1 SGHAT and CDR2 FQNNGV. The CDR3 covers 16 residues. The CDR3, as DNA: TGTGCCAGCAGCGGTCCCACAGGGGTTGGAGCCCAGCCCCAGCATTTT. Amino acids: CASSGPTGVGAQPQHF.

The gene calls are TRBV5-4 and TRBJ2-1, with 9 bases identical to TRBD1. Germline CDR1 is SGHNT and CDR2 is YYREEE (reference sequence). CDR3 length: 15 residues. The V gene end was trimmed by 0 bases and the J gene end by 5 bases; junction bases not matched to a gene: 3. CDR3 DNA: TGTGCCAGCAGCTTGGTTGGGACAGGGAACAATGAGCAGTTCTTC. It translates to CASSLVGTGNNEQFF.

The chain has TRBV9 and TRBJ1-2, with D perhaps TRBD1 (6 bases). Germline assignment: CDR1 SGDLS and CDR2 YYNGEE. The ends were cut back, 4 bases at V and 4 bases at J, with 17 bases in the middle. This CDR3 comprises 15 residues. CDR3 in amino acids: CASSPGERVSYGYTF. CDR3 nucleotide sequence: TGTGCCAGCAGCCCAGGGGAAAGGGTGTCCTATGGCTACACCTTC. The whole variable domain, filled in from reference TRBV9 and TRBJ1-2, reads DSGVTQTPKHLITATGQRVTLRCSPRSGDLSVYWYQQSLDQGLQFLIQYYNGEERAKGNILERFSAQQFPDLHSELNLSSLELGDSALYFCASSPGERVSYGYTFGSGTRLTVV.

This rearrangement joins TRBV7-2 to TRBJ2-3; 8 bases agree with TRBD2. From germline, CDR1 is SGHTA and CDR2 FQGNSA. The CDR3 extends over 17 amino acids. V trimming: 1 base; J trimming: 2 bases; junction bases outside the gene matches: 8. Written as DNA, the CDR3 is TGTGCCAGCAGCTTAGGATACACGGGAGGGCCCACAGATACGCAGTATTTT. This encodes CASSLGYTGGPTDTQYF.

V and J are TRBV5-1 and TRBJ1-2, with D possibly matching TRBD1 (5 bases). V was shortened by 4 bases and J by 4 bases, with 20 bases between the two germline ends. Looked up from germline, CDR1 is SGHRS and CDR2 is YFSETQ. The CDR3 runs to 16 residues. Here the CDR3 reads CASSPGGTDIPYGYTF. In DNA, the CDR3 is TGCGCCAGCAGCCCCGGGGGGACGGATATCCCCTATGGCTACACCTTC.

V gene TRBV5-1 combines with J gene TRBJ1-1, with D possibly being TRBD1 (5 bases). V dropped 3 bases and J dropped 7 bases, with 10 bases sitting between them. The CDR3 is 12 amino acids. Germline V lookup: CDR1 SGHRS, CDR2 YFSETQ. The CDR3 DNA reads as TGCGCCAGCAGCTGGGGGGGTGATGAAGCTTTCTTT. Its protein is CASSWGGDEAFF.

The chain links TRBV4-2 to TRBJ2-1; 10 positions agree with TRBD2. V shed 0 bases, J shed 2 bases, and the junction held 1 base outside the gene matches. Germline V gene sequence: CDR1 LGHNA, CDR2 YNFKEQ. The CDR3 totals 16 residues. CDR3 sequence: CASSQDGTSAYNEQFF. Here the CDR3 DNA reads TGTGCCAGCAGCCAAGATGGGACTAGCGCCTACAATGAGCAGTTCTTC.